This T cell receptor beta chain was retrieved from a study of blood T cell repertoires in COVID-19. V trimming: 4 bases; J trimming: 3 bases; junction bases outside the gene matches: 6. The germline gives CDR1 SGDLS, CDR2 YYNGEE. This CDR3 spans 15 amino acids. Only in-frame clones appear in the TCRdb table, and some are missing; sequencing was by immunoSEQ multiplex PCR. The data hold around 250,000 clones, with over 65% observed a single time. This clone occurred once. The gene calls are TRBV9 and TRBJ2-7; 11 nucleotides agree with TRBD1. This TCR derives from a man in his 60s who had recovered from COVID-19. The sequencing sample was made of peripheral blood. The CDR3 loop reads CASSPRTGGLYEQYF. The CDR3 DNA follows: TGTGCCAGCAGCCCCAGGACAGGGGGCCTCTACGAGCAGTACTTC. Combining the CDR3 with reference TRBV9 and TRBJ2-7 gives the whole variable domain DSGVTQTPKHLITATGQRVTLRCSPRSGDLSVYWYQQSLDQGLQFLIQYYNGEERAKGNILERFSAQQFPDLHSELNLSSLELGDSALYFCASSPRTGGLYEQYFGPGTRLTVT.